What follows are 19 T cell receptor beta chains derived from one specimen sequenced in a study of cytomegalovirus exposure and HLA in healthy donors. PCR involved 60 Vbeta and 13 Jbeta primers. Assay: immunoSEQ multiplex PCR; the TCRdb copy retains only in-frame clones and omits some. This sample has 150,000 to 200,000 clones; 75% to 80% occur once, and the top ten carry approximately 6%. The material sequenced was PBMCs. The source of these receptors is a woman aged 25 to 39 in good health and CMV-seropositive.

The chain carries TRBV6-5 and TRBJ1-2; TRBD1 might be the D (6 bases). Deletions cut 2 bases from V and 3 bases from J, with 13 bases between. This CDR3 comprises 15 residues. The germline gives CDR1 MNHEY, CDR2 SVGAGI. CDR3 coding DNA: TGTGCCAGCAGTTACGGCAGGGGACCCGACTATGGCTACACCTTC. Translated, it gives CASSYGRGPDYGYTF.

This clone has only one observation. V usage is TRBV4-1 and J usage is TRBJ2-1; TRBD1 aligns across 9 bases. The germline CDR1 and CDR2 sequences are MGHRA and YSYEKL. J was trimmed by 8 bases and V by 3 bases; bases with no gene match: 11. The CDR3 contains 16 residues. CDR3 protein: CASSQNDRGGTDEQFF. CDR3 DNA sequence: TGCGCCAGCAGCCAGAATGACAGGGGGGGTACGGATGAGCAGTTCTTC.

The genes are TRBV5-1 and TRBJ1-2; TRBD1 might be the D (6 bases). This CDR3 comprises 16 residues. V was clipped by 3 bases and J by 2 bases, with 17 bases between them. CDR1 and CDR2 from the germline V gene are SGHRS and YFSETQ. The CDR3: CASSSHRADLNYGYTF. The CDR3 DNA reads TGCGCCAGCAGCTCTCACAGGGCCGACTTAAACTATGGCTACACCTTC.

This clone was counted between two and nine times. The same CDR3 is also encoded by other DNA sequences in this sample. V gene TRBV6-5 combines with J gene TRBJ2-7; D perhaps matches TRBD2 (6 bases). The CDR3 is made up of 12 amino acids. Germline V gene data show CDR1 as MNHEY and CDR2 as SVGAGI. Trimming removed 6 bases from V and 2 bases from J, with 8 bases in between. The CDR3 DNA is TGTGCCAGCAGGGGGGGTCCCTACGAGCAGTACTTC. This codes for CASRGGPYEQYF.

The chain uses TRBV10-3 and TRBJ2-7, with D tentatively TRBD1 (6 bases). In germline, CDR1 is ENHRY, CDR2 SYGVKD. Trimming shortened V by 6 bases and J by 6 bases, and 9 bases separated the two germline ends. The CDR3 contains 11 residues. This CDR3 reads CAIRDSSEQYF. CDR3 sequence (DNA): TGTGCCATCAGGGACAGCTCCGAGCAGTACTTC.

The genes are TRBV6-6 and TRBJ2-1; D possibly corresponds to TRBD2 (5 bases). CDR1 is MNHNY, CDR2 SVGAGI, per germline (reference sequence). V was pared by 8 bases and J by 10 bases, with 15 bases between. This CDR3 spans 12 amino acids. CDR3 amino acids: CASGPSSIEQFF. The CDR3 DNA reads TGTGCCAGCGGGCCTTCTAGCATCGAGCAGTTCTTC.

Regarding this clone: The same CDR3 arises from other DNA sequences in this sample as well. This chain links TRBV5-1 with TRBJ1-1, with D possibly being TRBD1 (6 bases). Germline loops: CDR1 SGHRS, CDR2 YFSETQ. Trimming took 2 bases from V and 1 from J, leaving 6 bases between them. The CDR3 is 13 residues long. CDR3 sequence reads: CASSFRGNTEAFF. The CDR3 DNA reads TGCGCCAGCAGCTTCAGGGGGAACACTGAAGCTTTCTTT.

The rearrangement uses TRBV4-1 and TRBJ1-3, with D possibly matching TRBD1 (6 bases). V lost 5 bases and J lost 4, with 12 bases in between. This CDR3 has 14 residues. Germline V gene lookup returns CDR1 MGHRA and CDR2 YSYEKL. In DNA, the CDR3 is TGCGCCAGCAGCTTAGGGCAGGGGGGAAACACCATATATTTT. It specifies CASSLGQGGNTIYF.

The chain links TRBV6-5 to TRBJ2-4, with a possible D match to TRBD2 (5 bases). V lost 3 bases and J 3 bases, leaving 12 bases between the germline ends. The germline gives CDR1 MNHEY, CDR2 SVGAGI. This CDR3 is built from 15 residues. CDR3 nucleotides: TGTGCCAGCAGTTATGCAGACTACGGCAAAAACATTCAGTACTTC. Translation: CASSYADYGKNIQYF.

The chain joins TRBV28 to TRBJ2-1; TRBD1 might be the D (5 bases). Germline values: CDR1 MDHEN, CDR2 SYDVKM. The length of the CDR3 is 13 residues. V was shortened by 7 bases and J by 4 bases, with 11 bases between the two germline ends. CDR3 sequence: CASIQPGYNEQFF. CDR3 sequence (DNA): TGTGCCAGCATTCAGCCAGGGTACAATGAGCAGTTCTTC.

CDR3 sequence: CASSLSRDGSSYEQYF. As DNA, the CDR3 is TGTGCCAGCAGCTTGTCGAGGGACGGGAGCTCCTACGAGCAGTACTTC. This chain uses TRBV5-4 with TRBJ2-7; the D gene is possibly TRBD2 (6 bases). The V gene's germline CDR1 is SGHNT and CDR2 YYREEE (reference sequence). Deletions cut 1 base from V and 0 bases from J, with 14 bases between. This CDR3 has 16 amino acids.

This chain uses TRBV7-6 with TRBJ2-7; 12 bases map to TRBD2. The CDR3 is 16 residues long. With V trimmed by 5 bases and J by 4 bases, 9 bases remained unmatched. Germline V gene data show CDR1 as SGHVS and CDR2 as FNYEAQ. CDR3 sequence (DNA): TGTGCCAGCAGCAAGTTGACTAGCGGGAGTTCGTACGAGCAGTACTTC. It translates to CASSKLTSGSSYEQYF.

In DNA form, the CDR3 reads TGTGCCAGCAGTCACTATGGCGGGGCCTACAATGAGCAGTTCTTC. It encodes CASSHYGGAYNEQFF. This chain joins TRBV5-4 and TRBJ2-1; possible D gene TRBD2, 6 bases. The CDR3 length is 15 residues. In germline, CDR1 is SGHNT, CDR2 YYREEE (reference sequence). V was clipped by 5 bases and J by 2 bases, with 14 bases between them.

The V gene is TRBV20-1, the J gene TRBJ1-1; D is perhaps TRBD1 (5 bases). V was shortened by 6 bases and J by 8 bases, with 10 bases between the two germline ends. The CDR3 runs 10 residues. Per germline, CDR1 DFQATT and CDR2 SNEGSKA (reference sequence). The DNA of the CDR3 is TGCAGTGCCGAGACAGCCGAAGCTTTCTTT. It encodes CSAETAEAFF.

With respect to this clone: At one end the junction does not follow the germline gene, possibly because of a read error. This specimen includes other DNA sequences encoding the same CDR3. The genes are TRBV7-8 and TRBJ1-2; D perhaps matches TRBD1 (5 bases). This CDR3 region has 14 residues. Germline CDR1 and CDR2: SGHVS and FQNEAQ. The CDR3 coding sequence is TGTGCCAGCAGCTCCCCCGGTGGGGCTCGCGGCTATACCTTC. This codes for CASSSPGGARGYTF. Complete variable domain (other parts from reference TRBV7-8 and TRBJ1-2): GAGVSQSPRYKVAKRGQDVALRCDPISGHVSLFWYQQALGQGPEFLTYFQNEAQLDKSGLPSDRFFAERPEGSVSTLKIQRTQQEDSAVYLCASSSPGGARGYTFGSGTRLTVV.

This clone was counted once. The chain employs TRBV2 and TRBJ2-7; weak D call: TRBD1 (6 bases). This CDR3 is 13 amino acids long. Germline CDR1 reads SNHLY; CDR2 reads FYNNEI. Trimming pared 3 bases from V and 3 bases from J, leaving 9 bases between. CDR3: CASSDQGYYEQYF. The CDR3 DNA is TGTGCCAGCAGTGATCAGGGGTACTACGAGCAGTACTTC. Drawing the rest from reference TRBV2 and TRBJ2-7, the complete variable domain is EPEVTQTPSHQVTQMGQEVILRCVPISNHLYFYWYRQILGQKVEFLVSFYNNEISEKSEIFDDQFSVERPDGSNFTLKIRSTKLEDSAMYFCASSDQGYYEQYFGPGTRLTVT.

CDR3 loop: CASSLGVGGFSGSSEQFF. CDR3 DNA sequence: TGTGCCAGCAGCTTAGGTGTAGGGGGCTTCTCAGGGTCTAGTGAGCAGTTCTTC. This chain links TRBV9 with TRBJ2-1; 7 positions match TRBD1. V lost 4 bases to trimming and J lost 9 bases; unmatched junction nucleotides: 22. Germline V lookup: CDR1 SGDLS, CDR2 YYNGEE. The CDR3 loop spans 18 amino acids.

V is TRBV19 and J is TRBJ2-1, with D unresolved. The CDR3 extends over 15 amino acids. The V gene lost 1 base and the J gene lost 2 bases, with 9 bases spanning the gap. Germline loops: CDR1 LNHDA, CDR2 SQIVND (reference sequence). CDR3 sequence reads: CASSIGLLPYNEQFF. The CDR3 DNA reads TGTGCCAGTAGTATAGGACTGCTGCCCTACAATGAGCAGTTCTTC.

V usage is TRBV19 and J usage is TRBJ2-1; D is perhaps TRBD2 (6 bases). Trimming left V 3 bases short and J 0 bases short, with 9 bases between. In germline, CDR1 is LNHDA, CDR2 SQIVND (reference sequence). This CDR3 is built from 15 residues. As DNA, the CDR3 is TGTGCCAGTAGTATGGGGGGACTCTCCTACAATGAGCAGTTCTTC. It specifies CASSMGGLSYNEQFF.